Reported below is one T cell receptor beta chain. This sample was included in a study of CD8 T cells in Susac syndrome. After extraction with the RNeasy kit, roughly 0.45 to 1 ug of the RNA was reverse transcribed using random hexamers. Across 54 Vbeta and 13 Jbeta, immunoSEQ multiplex PCR amplified TCR beta CDR3. TCRdb reprocessed the immunoSEQ multiplex PCR reads with MiXCR, giving one entry per CDR3 protein. The repertoire has about 400,000 distinct CDR3 sequences, around 85% of them found once; the top ten carry approximately 0.12%. CDR3 length: 16 amino acids. Trimming took 0 bases from V and 6 from J, leaving 18 bases between them. CDR1 SGHNT and CDR2 YYREEE come from the germline V gene (reference sequence).

V is TRBV5-4 and J is TRBJ1-2, with D possibly matching TRBD1 (6 bases). This clonotype originated in a human donor with multiple sclerosis. The sample comprised CD8+ T cells from PBMCs. In nucleotides, the CDR3 is TGTGCCAGCAGCTTGGATCAGGGGTTGGGGCCAAATGGCTACACCTTC. Amino acid sequence: CASSLDQGLGPNGYTF. Full variable domain (outside the CDR3, taken from reference TRBV5-4 and TRBJ1-2): ETGVTQSPTHLIKTRGQQVTLRCSSQSGHNTVSWYQQALGQGPQFIFQYYREEENGRGNFPPRFSGLQFPNYSSELNVNALELDDSALYLCASSLDQGLGPNGYTFGSGTRLTVV.